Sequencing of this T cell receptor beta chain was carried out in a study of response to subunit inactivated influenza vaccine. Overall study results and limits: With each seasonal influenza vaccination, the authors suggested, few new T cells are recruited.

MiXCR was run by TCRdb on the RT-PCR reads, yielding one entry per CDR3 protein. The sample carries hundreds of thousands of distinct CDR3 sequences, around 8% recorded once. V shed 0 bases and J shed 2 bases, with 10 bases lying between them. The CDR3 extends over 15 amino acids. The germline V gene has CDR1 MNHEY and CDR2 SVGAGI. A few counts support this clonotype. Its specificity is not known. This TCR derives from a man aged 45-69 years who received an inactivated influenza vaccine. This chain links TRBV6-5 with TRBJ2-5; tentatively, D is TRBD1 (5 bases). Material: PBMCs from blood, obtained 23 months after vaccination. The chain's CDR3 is CASSYSIDRQETQYF. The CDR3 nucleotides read TGTGCCAGCAGTTACTCCATCGACAGACAAGAGACCCAGTACTTC.